Each of the 31 T cell receptor beta chains below was sequenced from the same sample in a study of OX40 agonist ivuxolimab in advanced cancers. Assay used: immunoSEQ multiplex PCR; TCRdb lists only in-frame clones, some missing. Among more than 80,000 clones listed, around nine tenths were seen once. The sample was CD4+ or CD8+ T cells sorted from blood, taken in a trial of the OX40 agonist ivuxolimab. The receptors were gathered from an adult with an advanced solid tumor such as melanoma, head and neck, liver or kidney cancer.

The rearrangement uses TRBV7-9 and TRBJ1-5; 10 bases match TRBD1. Losses at the gene ends were 5 bases for V and 2 bases for J; bases not matched to a gene: 6. The CDR3 length is 16 residues. Germline assignment: CDR1 SEHNR and CDR2 FQNEAQ (reference sequence). CDR3 nucleotides: TGTGCCAGCAGCACCGACAGGGGGCTCGGCAATCAGCCCCAGCATTTT. It encodes CASSTDRGLGNQPQHF.

The chain has TRBV19 and TRBJ2-7; 12 bases line up with TRBD1. The CDR3 runs 13 residues. Trimming at V came to 9 bases and at J to 7 bases, leaving 7 bases not matched to a gene. Germline CDR1 reads LNHDA; CDR2 reads SQIVND (reference sequence). The chain's CDR3 is CASRDRGHIEQYF. CDR3 coding DNA: TGTGCCAGCCGGGACAGGGGGCATATTGAGCAGTACTTC.

This chain connects TRBV6-6 to TRBJ1-5; no clear D. The germline V gene encodes CDR1 MNHNY and CDR2 SVGAGI (reference sequence). The CDR3 length is 12 residues. Between the trimmed V and J ends, which lost 2 bases and 5 bases, there was a span of 4 bases. The DNA for the CDR3 is TGTGCCAGCAGTTACCGTTATCAGCCCCAGCATTTT. Translated: CASSYRYQPQHF.

The chain has TRBV7-2 and TRBJ1-4; possible D gene TRBD1, 6 bases. Germline V gene sequence: CDR1 SGHTA, CDR2 FQGNSA. This CDR3 comprises 17 residues. Trimming removed 2 bases at V and 7 bases at J, with 20 bases between. CDR3 sequence reads: CASSLSSRTVSVEKLFF. As DNA, the CDR3 is TGTGCCAGCAGCTTATCAAGCCGGACAGTTTCAGTTGAAAAACTGTTTTTT.

The chain has TRBV25-1 and TRBJ1-4, with unresolved D. The CDR3 totals 14 residues. The germline gives CDR1 MGHDK, CDR2 SYGVNS. The ends were cut back, 4 bases at V and 7 bases at J, with 13 bases in the middle. The CDR3 protein is CASSAPELGEKLFF. The CDR3 nucleotides read TGTGCCAGCAGTGCGCCGGAGCTAGGTGAAAAACTGTTTTTT.

V usage is TRBV7-3 and J usage is TRBJ2-1; D is undetermined. The CDR3 has 15 amino acids. V lost 5 bases and J 5 bases, leaving 16 bases between the germline ends. Germline V gene lookup returns CDR1 SGHTA and CDR2 FQGTGA. The CDR3 loop reads CASSSSARVNNEQFF. CDR3 in DNA: TGTGCCAGCAGCAGCAGTGCTCGGGTAAACAATGAGCAGTTCTTC.

CDR3 nucleotides: TGTGCCAGTAGTAGGACTACTTTCGGGACCTACGAGCAGTACTTC. It codes for CASSRTTFGTYEQYF. The chain recombines TRBV19 with TRBJ2-7, with D possibly being TRBD2 (6 bases). This CDR3 is built from 15 residues. From germline, CDR1 is LNHDA and CDR2 SQIVND (reference sequence). V gave up 4 bases and J gave up 2 bases, with 15 bases separating them.

The chain carries TRBV6-5 and TRBJ2-3; possible D gene TRBD2, 7 bases. The CDR3 has 14 amino acids. Looked up from germline, CDR1 is MNHEY and CDR2 is SVGAGI. V was trimmed by 6 bases and J by 6 bases, leaving 16 bases between them. CDR3 amino acids: CASSSRGGRDTQYF. CDR3 bases: TGTGCCAGCAGCTCGAGGGGGGGGAGGGATACGCAGTATTTT.

The J gene is TRBJ2-1, the V gene TRBV5-1, with 8 positions matching TRBD2. The CDR3 contains 16 residues. Germline loops: CDR1 SGHRS, CDR2 YFSETQ. V lost 2 bases to trimming and J lost 7 bases; unmatched junction nucleotides: 11. CDR3 loop: CASSLGGAGAGNEQFF. For the CDR3, the DNA is TGCGCCAGCAGCTTAGGGGGAGCGGGGGCCGGGAATGAGCAGTTCTTC.

The rearrangement joins TRBV5-4 to TRBJ1-2; D is uncertain. The V gene's germline CDR1 is SGHNT and CDR2 YYREEE (reference sequence). The CDR3 has 13 amino acids. V was shortened by 5 bases and J by 4 bases, with 12 bases between the two germline ends. As DNA, the CDR3 is TGTGCCAGCAGTACGGTGGAACTCTATGGCTACACCTTC. Its protein is CASSTVELYGYTF.

With regard to this clone: The CDR3 does not end in the conserved phenylalanine or tryptophan, so this is likely a read error. It is unclear where the CDR3 begins or ends on the DNA, so no DNA is shown, and the CDR3 is as TCRdb lists it. CDR3 amino acids: CARSPGQRDS. The chain has TRBV7-5 and TRBJ1-1. TRBV7-5 is marked as a pseudogene. The CDR3 has 10 residues if both end residues are counted.

The chain combines TRBV6-5 with TRBJ1-5, with TRBD1 matching 8 bases. With V trimmed by 0 bases and J by 5 bases, 3 bases remained unmatched. Germline CDR1 and CDR2: MNHEY and SVGAGI. The CDR3 totals 15 residues. As DNA, the CDR3 is TGTGCCAGCAGTTACTCGACAGGGGCTGATCAGCCCCAGCATTTT. Protein product: CASSYSTGADQPQHF.

The CDR3 loop reads CATRTSGGAVETQYF. In DNA form, the CDR3 reads TGTGCCACCCGGACTAGCGGGGGGGCAGTGGAGACCCAGTACTTC. The chain uses TRBV19 and TRBJ2-5; TRBD2 agrees at 15 bases. Germline CDR1 LNHDA, CDR2 SQIVND (reference sequence). This CDR3 comprises 15 residues. Trimming removed 10 bases from V and 5 bases from J; junction bases left unmatched: 8. The variable domain in full, completed from reference TRBV19 and TRBJ2-5, reads DGGITQSPKYLFRKEGQNVTLSCEQNLNHDAMYWYRQDPGQGLRLIYYSQIVNDFQKGDIAEGYSVSREKKESFPLTVTSAQKNPTAFYLCATRTSGGAVETQYFGPGTRLLVL.

V gene TRBV9 combines with J gene TRBJ2-7, with TRBD1 matching over 7 bases. The CDR3 has 14 residues. Germline V gene sequence: CDR1 SGDLS, CDR2 YYNGEE. Trimming took 3 bases from V and 5 from J; bases not matched to a gene: 8. CDR3 nucleotides: TGTGCCAGCAGCGCGAACAGGGGTTTCAACGAGCAGTACTTC. This codes for CASSANRGFNEQYF.

The chain uses TRBV4-2 and TRBJ2-7; TRBD2 agrees at 8 bases. J was trimmed by 4 bases and V by 4 bases; bases with no gene match: 15. The length of the CDR3 is 17 residues. Germline assignment: CDR1 LGHNA and CDR2 YNFKEQ. The CDR3 nucleotides are TGTGCCAGCAGCCCCCTACGGGGGGGAGCGGGGATGTACGAGCAGTACTTC. Its translation is CASSPLRGGAGMYEQYF.

The rearrangement uses TRBV1 and TRBJ2-6; TRBD2 is taken as the D call from the table, unchecked against the DNA. TRBV1 is recorded as a pseudogene. This CDR3 comprises 21 residues. The CDR3 sequence is CTSSQGLARGRQDSGANVLTF. CDR3 nucleotides: TGCACCAGCAGCCAAGGACTAGCCCGGGGGAGACAGGACTCTGGGGCCAACGTCCTGACTTTC.

The V and J genes are TRBV21-1 and TRBJ2-5; TRBD1 was called by the table and not checked on the DNA. TRBV21-1 is labeled a pseudogene. The CDR3 sequence is 14 residues long. CDR3 sequence (DNA): TGTGCCAGCAGCAAAGCGCACAGGGGGGAGACCCAGTACTTC. It encodes CASSKAHRGETQYF.

The V call is TRBV5-8, the J call TRBJ2-3; 10 bases align to TRBD2. The CDR3 is made up of 20 amino acids. The V gene end was trimmed by 1 base and the J gene end by 1 base; junction bases not matched to a gene: 15. CDR1 and CDR2 from the germline V gene are SGHTS and YDEGEE. CDR3 protein: CASSLTLRSGGFSGTDTQYF. The CDR3 nucleotides read TGTGCCAGCAGCTTGACTCTACGTAGCGGGGGGTTTAGTGGCACAGATACGCAGTATTTT.

This clone was counted between two and nine times. Other DNA sequences in the sample encode the same CDR3. Written as DNA, the CDR3 is TGTGCCAGCAGCTTGGGTGGGTGGGAAGTGGGTCAGCCCCAGCATTTT. This gives the protein CASSLGGWEVGQPQHF. The chain couples TRBV5-4 to TRBJ1-5; no firm D call. V lost 0 bases, J lost 6 bases, and 16 bases lay in between. This CDR3 has 16 residues. Germline assignment: CDR1 SGHNT and CDR2 YYREEE (reference sequence).

The chain carries TRBV10-2 and TRBJ2-2, with 11 bases lining up with TRBD2. This CDR3 contains 17 residues. V trimming: 0 bases; J trimming: 7 bases; junction bases outside the gene matches: 7. Looked up from germline, CDR1 is WSHSY and CDR2 is SAAADI. The CDR3 protein is CASSESGGLAASGELFF. The CDR3 bases are TGCGCCAGCAGTGAGTCTGGGGGACTAGCGGCAAGCGGGGAGCTGTTTTTT.

The rearrangement uses TRBV6-5 and TRBJ2-5, with D unresolved. V lost 6 bases, J lost 9 bases, and 17 bases lay in between. This CDR3 spans 13 amino acids. CDR1 MNHEY and CDR2 SVGAGI come from the germline V gene. This CDR3 is CASSTGPTKAQYF. The CDR3, as DNA: TGTGCCAGCAGCACCGGTCCCACCAAGGCCCAGTACTTC.

The chain is built from TRBV7-6 and TRBJ2-7; 9 nucleotides agree with TRBD2. Germline CDR1 and CDR2: SGHVS and FNYEAQ. V was pared by 0 bases and J by 1 base, with 4 bases of the junction left unmatched. The CDR3 length is 16 residues. The CDR3 is CASSLASLAGSYEQYF. The CDR3 nucleotides are TGTGCCAGCAGCTTAGCGAGCCTAGCGGGATCCTACGAGCAGTACTTC. Variable domain in full (rest from reference TRBV7-6 and TRBJ2-7): GAGVSQSPRYKVTKRGQDVALRCDPISGHVSLYWYRQALGQGPEFLTYFNYEAQQDKSGLPNDRFSAERPEGSISTLTIQRTEQRDSAMYRCASSLASLAGSYEQYFGPGTRLTVT.

The chain couples TRBV11-2 to TRBJ1-2; weak D call: TRBD1 (6 bases). Trimming stripped 2 bases from V and 8 bases from J, with 9 bases between. The germline V gene has CDR1 SGHAT and CDR2 FQNNGV. CDR3 length equals 12 residues. The CDR3 DNA follows: TGTGCCAGCAGCTTATTTCAGGGGGGCTACACCTTC. Translating it yields CASSLFQGGYTF.

The chain carries TRBV15 and TRBJ2-4; 15 bases agree with TRBD2. The germline V gene has CDR1 LNHNV and CDR2 YYDKDF (reference sequence). J gave up 7 bases and V 0 bases, and 4 bases lay outside the gene matches. The CDR3 sequence is 17 residues long. The CDR3 DNA follows: TGTGCCACCAGCAGAGAAAGGGGGACTAGCGGGAGGAACATTCAGTACTTC. This codes for CATSRERGTSGRNIQYF.

This clone was seen a single time. The rearrangement links TRBV5-5 to TRBJ2-3, with D perhaps TRBD1 or TRBD2 (6 bases each). Germline lookup yields CDR1 SGHKS and CDR2 YYEKEE (reference sequence). V shed 2 bases and J shed 1 base, with 20 bases lying between them. The CDR3 extends over 18 amino acids. The CDR3 DNA follows: TGTGCCAGCAGCTTATCCCCGGGGGCCAGATTGGGCACAGATACGCAGTATTTT. It translates to CASSLSPGARLGTDTQYF.

V is TRBV5-5 and J is TRBJ2-7, with unresolved D. CDR3 length: 12 amino acids. CDR1 SGHKS and CDR2 YYEKEE come from the germline V gene (reference sequence). Trimming removed 5 bases from V and 5 bases from J, with 11 bases in between. In DNA form, the CDR3 reads TGTGCCAGCAGGGCCACGCTCCACGAGCAGTACTTC. This codes for CASRATLHEQYF. The full variable domain, in which reference TRBV5-5 and TRBJ2-7 provide the parts outside the CDR3, is DAGVTQSPTHLIKTRGQQVTLRCSPISGHKSVSWYQQVLGQGPQFIFQYYEKEERGRGNFPDRFSARQFPNYSSELNVNALLLGDSALYLCASRATLHEQYFGPGTRLTVT.

The chain joins TRBV18 to TRBJ1-4, with D possibly being TRBD1 (5 bases). The germline V and J ends were trimmed by 6 bases and 0 bases, with 23 bases remaining between them. Germline lookup yields CDR1 KGHSH and CDR2 LQKENI. The CDR3 length is 19 residues. The CDR3 is CASSDYSPTVGTTNEKLFF. CDR3 coding DNA: TGTGCCAGCTCCGACTACTCTCCGACAGTGGGTACAACTAATGAAAAACTGTTTTTT.

This clone was found a few times. The chain employs TRBV2 and TRBJ1-2; D remains ambiguous. The CDR3 is made up of 16 amino acids. Germline CDR1 is SNHLY and CDR2 is FYNNEI. Trimming left V 3 bases short and J 3 bases short, with 17 bases between. CDR3 residues: CASSERSTLIDYGYTF. The CDR3 nucleotides are TGTGCCAGCAGTGAGCGCAGCACCCTTATTGACTATGGCTACACCTTC.

Only one count was recorded for this clone. V and J are TRBV6-6 and TRBJ2-1; D remains ambiguous. This CDR3 comprises 13 residues. Germline CDR1 is MNHNY and CDR2 is SVGAGI (reference sequence). Between the trimmed V and J ends, which lost 5 bases and 0 bases, there was a span of 5 bases. CDR3 in amino acids: CASSDTSYNEQFF. The CDR3 DNA sequence: TGTGCCAGCAGTGACACCTCCTACAATGAGCAGTTCTTC.

Comment on this clone: The same CDR3 is also encoded by other DNA sequences in this sample. The CDR3 DNA reads as TGTGCCAGCAAAGGGACGGGGAACACCGGGGAGCTGTTTTTT. This sequence encodes CASKGTGNTGELFF. V is TRBV2 and J is TRBJ2-2, with D perhaps being TRBD1 or TRBD2 (5 bases each). Trimming took 7 bases from V and 1 from J, leaving 10 bases between them. Germline CDR1 is SNHLY and CDR2 is FYNNEI. This CDR3 is 14 amino acids long.

The J gene is TRBJ2-7, the V gene TRBV6-1; TRBD2 matches 8 bases. The V segment lost 1 base and the J segment 7 bases; nucleotides outside the gene matches: 18. Germline-derived CDR1 and CDR2 are MNHNS and SASEGT. The CDR3 runs 18 residues. The CDR3 sequence: CASSEVFMLVGRAEEQYF. DNA of the CDR3: TGTGCCAGCAGTGAAGTCTTTATGTTGGTCGGGAGGGCCGAAGAGCAGTACTTC.